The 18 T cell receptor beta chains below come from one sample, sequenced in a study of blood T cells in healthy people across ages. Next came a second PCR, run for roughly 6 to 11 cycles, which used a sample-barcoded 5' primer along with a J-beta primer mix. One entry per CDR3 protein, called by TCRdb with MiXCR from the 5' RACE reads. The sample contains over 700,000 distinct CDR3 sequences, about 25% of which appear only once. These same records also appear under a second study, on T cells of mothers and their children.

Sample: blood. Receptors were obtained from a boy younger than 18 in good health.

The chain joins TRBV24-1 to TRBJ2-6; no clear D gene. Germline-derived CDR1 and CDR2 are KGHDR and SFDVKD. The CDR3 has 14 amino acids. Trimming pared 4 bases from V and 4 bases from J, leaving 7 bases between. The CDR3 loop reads CATSDPEGANVLTF. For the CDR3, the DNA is TGTGCCACCAGTGACCCGGAAGGGGCCAACGTCCTGACTTTC.

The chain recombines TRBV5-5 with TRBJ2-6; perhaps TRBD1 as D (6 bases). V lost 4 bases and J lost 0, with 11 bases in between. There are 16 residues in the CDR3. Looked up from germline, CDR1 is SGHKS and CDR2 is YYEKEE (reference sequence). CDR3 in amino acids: CASSRDISSGANVLTF. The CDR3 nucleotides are TGTGCCAGCAGCCGGGACATCAGCTCTGGGGCCAACGTCCTGACTTTC.

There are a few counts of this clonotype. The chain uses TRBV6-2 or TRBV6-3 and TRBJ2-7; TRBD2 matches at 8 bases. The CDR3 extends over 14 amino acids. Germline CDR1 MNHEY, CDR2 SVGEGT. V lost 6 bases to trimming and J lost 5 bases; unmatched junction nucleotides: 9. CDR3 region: CASSQAGVGHEQYF. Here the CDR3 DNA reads TGTGCCAGCAGCCAAGCGGGAGTAGGCCACGAGCAGTACTTC.

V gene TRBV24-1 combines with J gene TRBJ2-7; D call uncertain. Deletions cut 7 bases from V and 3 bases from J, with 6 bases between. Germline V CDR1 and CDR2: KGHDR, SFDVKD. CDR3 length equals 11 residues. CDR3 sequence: CATRPVYEQYF. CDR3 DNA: TGTGCCACCAGACCAGTCTACGAGCAGTACTTC.

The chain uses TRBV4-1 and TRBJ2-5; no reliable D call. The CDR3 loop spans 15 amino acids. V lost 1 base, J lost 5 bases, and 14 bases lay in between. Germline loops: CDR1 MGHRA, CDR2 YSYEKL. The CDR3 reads CASSQGSSTGETQYF. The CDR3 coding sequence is TGCGCCAGCAGCCAAGGGAGTTCCACGGGCGAGACCCAGTACTTC.

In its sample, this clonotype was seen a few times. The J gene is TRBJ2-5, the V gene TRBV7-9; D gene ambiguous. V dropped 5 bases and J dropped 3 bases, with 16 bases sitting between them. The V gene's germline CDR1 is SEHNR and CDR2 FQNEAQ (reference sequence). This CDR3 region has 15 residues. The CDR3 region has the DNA TGTGCCAGCAGCCCGACCGACCGGCGTAAAGAGACCCAGTACTTC. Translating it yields CASSPTDRRKETQYF.

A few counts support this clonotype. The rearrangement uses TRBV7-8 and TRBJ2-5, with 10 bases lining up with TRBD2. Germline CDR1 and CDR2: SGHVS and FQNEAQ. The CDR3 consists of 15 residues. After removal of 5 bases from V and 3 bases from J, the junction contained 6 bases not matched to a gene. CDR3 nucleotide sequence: TGTGCCAGCAGCCCAAGGACTAGCGGAAAAGAGACCCAGTACTTC. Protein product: CASSPRTSGKETQYF.

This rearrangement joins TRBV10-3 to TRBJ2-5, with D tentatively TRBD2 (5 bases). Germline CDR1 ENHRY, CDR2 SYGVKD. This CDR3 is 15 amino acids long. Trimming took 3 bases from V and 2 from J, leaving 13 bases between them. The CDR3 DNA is TGTGCCATCAGTGAAACCTGGACTGGTCAAGAGACCCAGTACTTC. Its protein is CAISETWTGQETQYF.

In DNA form, the CDR3 reads TGTGCCAGCAGTTTACCGGGACTAGGGGGAGAGACCCAGTACTTC. Its translation: CASSLPGLGGETQYF. V and J are TRBV12-3 or TRBV12-4 and TRBJ2-1, with 8 nucleotides matching TRBD2. TRBJ2-5 explains the end of the DNA better; the J call may be wrong. The CDR3 is made up of 15 amino acids.

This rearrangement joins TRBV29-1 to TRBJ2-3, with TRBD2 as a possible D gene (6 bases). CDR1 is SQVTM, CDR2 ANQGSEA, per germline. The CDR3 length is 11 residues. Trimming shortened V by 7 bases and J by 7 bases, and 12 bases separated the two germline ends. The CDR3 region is CSEWTIHTQYF. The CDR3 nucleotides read TGCAGCGAGTGGACTATCCATACGCAGTATTTT.

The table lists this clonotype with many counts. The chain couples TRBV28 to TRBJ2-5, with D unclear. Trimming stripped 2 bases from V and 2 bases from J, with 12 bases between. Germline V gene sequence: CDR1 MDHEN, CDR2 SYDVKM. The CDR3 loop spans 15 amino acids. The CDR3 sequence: CASSLTAAIQETQYF. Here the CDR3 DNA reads TGTGCCAGCAGTTTAACGGCAGCTATACAAGAGACCCAGTACTTC.

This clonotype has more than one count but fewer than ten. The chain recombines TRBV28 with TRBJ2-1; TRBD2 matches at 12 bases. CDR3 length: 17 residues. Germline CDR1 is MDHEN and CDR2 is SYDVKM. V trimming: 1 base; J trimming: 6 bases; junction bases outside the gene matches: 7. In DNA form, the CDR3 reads TGTGCCAGCAGTTTATCTCCGACTAGCGGGGGCCTCAATGAGCAGTTCTTC. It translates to CASSLSPTSGGLNEQFF.

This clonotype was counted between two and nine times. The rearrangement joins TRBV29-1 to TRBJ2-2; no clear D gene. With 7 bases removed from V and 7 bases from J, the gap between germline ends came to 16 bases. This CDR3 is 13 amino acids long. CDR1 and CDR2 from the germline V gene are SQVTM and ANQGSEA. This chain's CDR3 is CSASPGVGGELFF. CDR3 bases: TGCAGCGCGAGCCCAGGTGTAGGCGGGGAGCTGTTTTTT.

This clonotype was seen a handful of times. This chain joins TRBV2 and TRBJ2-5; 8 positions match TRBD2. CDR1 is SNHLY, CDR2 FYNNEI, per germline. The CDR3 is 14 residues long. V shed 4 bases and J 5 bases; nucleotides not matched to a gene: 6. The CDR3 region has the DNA TGTGCCAGCAGTGCGTCGGGGGGGCACGAGACCCAGTACTTC. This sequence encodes CASSASGGHETQYF.

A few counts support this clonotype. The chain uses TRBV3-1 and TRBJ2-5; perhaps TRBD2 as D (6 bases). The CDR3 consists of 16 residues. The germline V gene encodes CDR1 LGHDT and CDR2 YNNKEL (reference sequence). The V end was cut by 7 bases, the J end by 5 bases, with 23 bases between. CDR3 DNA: TGTGCCAGCACCCGAGGAGGGGCGCTAATAGGGGAGACCCAGTACTTC. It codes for CASTRGGALIGETQYF.

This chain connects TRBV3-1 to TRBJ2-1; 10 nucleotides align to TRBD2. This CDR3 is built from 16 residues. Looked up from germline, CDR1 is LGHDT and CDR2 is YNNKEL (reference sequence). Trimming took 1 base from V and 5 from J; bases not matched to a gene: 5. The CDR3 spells CASSQVAGGPHNEQFF. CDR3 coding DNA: TGTGCCAGCAGCCAAGTAGCGGGAGGCCCCCACAATGAGCAGTTCTTC.

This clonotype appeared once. The DNA for the CDR3 is TGTGCCAGCAGCCCCTGGGGGGTGAGGGATACGCAGTATTTT. This sequence encodes CASSPWGVRDTQYF. The V call is TRBV7-2, the J call TRBJ2-3; a weak D match, TRBD2 (6 bases). Germline CDR1 and CDR2: SGHTA and FQGNSA. The V end was cut by 5 bases, the J end by 6 bases, with 15 bases between. The CDR3 runs 14 residues.

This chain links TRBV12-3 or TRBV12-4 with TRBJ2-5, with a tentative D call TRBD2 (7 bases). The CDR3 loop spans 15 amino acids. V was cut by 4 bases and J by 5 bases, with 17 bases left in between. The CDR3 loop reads CASSSRGAAVETQYF. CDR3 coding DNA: TGTGCCAGCAGTTCCCGGGGGGCCGCGGTTGAGACCCAGTACTTC.